What follows is one T cell receptor (beta chain) and its context. As yet, its antigen is unknown. Germline-derived CDR1 and CDR2 are MDHEN and SYDVKM. V was cut by 6 bases and J by 5 bases, with 16 bases left in between. The CDR3 is 14 amino acids. The record originates from a study of shared clonotypes between healthy human individuals. Study overall: Every donor yielded three CD4 naive, three CD4 memory, two CD8 naive and one CD8 memory plate.

Whole-study results and caveats: Generation probabilities of non-shared clonotypes were lower (relative to those shared by all four donors). Larger estimated richness was generally recorded for naive subsets relative to memory subsets. Some naive CD4 clonotypes, roughly 4.8%, turned up in common across several donors.

TCRdb's table, derived via immunoSEQ multiplex PCR, lists solely in-frame clones and lacks some. The sample consists of about 2.4 million clones, roughly 93% of them appearing once. The receptor was isolated from a man aged 18 to 35 in good health. Some clones in this sample may be carry-over from other donors' samples. This chain uses TRBV28 with TRBJ1-1, with D hard to call. The sequencing input was naive CD4+ T cells from PBMCs. The subset denotes: CD45RA+ positively selected. The CDR3 coding sequence is TGTGCCAGCAGCCTCAACGGGGTTTGGACTGAAGCTTTCTTT. Encoded protein: CASSLNGVWTEAFF.